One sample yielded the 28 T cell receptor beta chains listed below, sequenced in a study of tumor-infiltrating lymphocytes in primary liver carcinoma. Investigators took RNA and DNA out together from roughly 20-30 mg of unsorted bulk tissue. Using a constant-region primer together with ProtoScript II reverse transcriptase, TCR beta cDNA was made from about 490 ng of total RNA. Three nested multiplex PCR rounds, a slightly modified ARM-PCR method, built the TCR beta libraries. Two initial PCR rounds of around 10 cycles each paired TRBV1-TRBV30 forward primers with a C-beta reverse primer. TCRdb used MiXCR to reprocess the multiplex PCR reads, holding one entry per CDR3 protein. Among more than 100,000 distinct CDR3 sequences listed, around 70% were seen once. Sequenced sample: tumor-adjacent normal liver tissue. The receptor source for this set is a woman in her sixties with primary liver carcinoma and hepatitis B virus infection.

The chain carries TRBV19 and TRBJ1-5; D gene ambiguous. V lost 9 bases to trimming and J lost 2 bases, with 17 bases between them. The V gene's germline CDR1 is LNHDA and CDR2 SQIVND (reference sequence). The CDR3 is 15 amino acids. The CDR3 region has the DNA TGTGCCAGAAGCCCAGCGGGTGAAGGCAATCAGCCCCAGCATTTT. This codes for CARSPAGEGNQPQHF. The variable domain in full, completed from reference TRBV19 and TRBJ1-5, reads DGGITQSPKYLFRKEGQNVTLSCEQNLNHDAMYWYRQDPGQGLRLIYYSQIVNDFQKGDIAEGYSVSREKKESFPLTVTSAQKNPTAFYLCARSPAGEGNQPQHFGDGTRLSIL.

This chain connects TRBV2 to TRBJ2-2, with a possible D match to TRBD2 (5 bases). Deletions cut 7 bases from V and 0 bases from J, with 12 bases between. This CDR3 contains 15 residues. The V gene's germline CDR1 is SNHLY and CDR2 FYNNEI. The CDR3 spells CASKEAGTNTGELFF. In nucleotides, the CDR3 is TGTGCCAGCAAAGAAGCCGGGACGAACACCGGGGAGCTGTTTTTT.

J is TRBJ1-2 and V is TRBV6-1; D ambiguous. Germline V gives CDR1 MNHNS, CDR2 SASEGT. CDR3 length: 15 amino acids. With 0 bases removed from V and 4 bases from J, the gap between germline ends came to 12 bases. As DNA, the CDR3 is TGTGCCAGCAGTGAAGCGACCCGGTGGATCTATGGCTACACCTTC. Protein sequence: CASSEATRWIYGYTF.

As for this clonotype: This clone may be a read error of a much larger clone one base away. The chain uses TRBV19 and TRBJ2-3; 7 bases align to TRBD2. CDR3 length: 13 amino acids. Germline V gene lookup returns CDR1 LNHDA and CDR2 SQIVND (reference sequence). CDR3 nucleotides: TGTGCCAGTAGCCGACTAGCTGGGGATACGCAGAATTTT. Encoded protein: CASSRLAGDTQNF. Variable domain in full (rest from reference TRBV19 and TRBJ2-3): DGGITQSPKYLFRKEGQNVTLSCEQNLNHDAMYWYRQDPGQGLRLIYYSQIVNDFQKGDIAEGYSVSREKKESFPLTVTSAQKNPTAFYLCASSRLAGDTQNFGPGTRLTVL.

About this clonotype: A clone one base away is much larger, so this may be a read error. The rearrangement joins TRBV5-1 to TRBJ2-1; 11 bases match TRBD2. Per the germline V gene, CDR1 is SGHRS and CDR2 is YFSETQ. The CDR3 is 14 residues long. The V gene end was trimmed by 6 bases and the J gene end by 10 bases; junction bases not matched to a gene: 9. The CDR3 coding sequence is TGCGCCAGCACTGGGACTAGCGGAGGTGGGGAGCAGTTCTTC. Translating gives CASTGTSGGGEQFF.

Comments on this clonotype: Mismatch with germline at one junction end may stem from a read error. CDR3 nucleotides: TGTACCAGCAGCTTAGAAGGGGAAGAGATCAATGAGTACTTCTTC. Translation: CTSSLEGEEINEYFF. V and J are TRBV11-2 and TRBJ2-1; D might be TRBD1 (5 bases). Germline CDR1 is SGHAT and CDR2 is FQNNGV. The CDR3 covers 15 residues.

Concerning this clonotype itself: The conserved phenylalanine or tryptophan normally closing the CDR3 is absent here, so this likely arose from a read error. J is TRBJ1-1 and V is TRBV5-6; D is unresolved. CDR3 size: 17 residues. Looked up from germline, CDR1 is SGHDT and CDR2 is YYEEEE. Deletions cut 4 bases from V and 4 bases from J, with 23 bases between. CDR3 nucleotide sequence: TGTGCCAGCAGCCAGCCCCGTGACGGTGCACGGGGCACTGAAGCTTTCTCT. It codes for CASSQPRDGARGTEAFS.

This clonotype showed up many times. The CDR3 DNA follows: TGCAGCGTTGAGGGAGGAAATGATGGCTACACCTTC. It is translated as CSVEGGNDGYTF. This chain links TRBV29-1 with TRBJ1-2; D is unresolved. The V gene's germline CDR1 is SQVTM and CDR2 ANQGSEA. V was clipped by 3 bases and J by 6 bases, with 11 bases between them. This CDR3 comprises 12 residues. Drawing the rest from reference TRBV29-1 and TRBJ1-2, the complete variable domain is SAVISQKPSRDICQRGTSLTIQCQVDSQVTMMFWYRQQPGQSLTLIATANQGSEATYESGFVIDKFPISRPNLTFSTLTVSNMSPEDSSIYLCSVEGGNDGYTFGSGTRLTVV.

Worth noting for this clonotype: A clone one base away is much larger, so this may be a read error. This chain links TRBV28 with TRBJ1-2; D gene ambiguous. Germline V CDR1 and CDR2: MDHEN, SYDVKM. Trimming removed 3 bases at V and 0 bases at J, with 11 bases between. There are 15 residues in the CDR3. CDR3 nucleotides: TGTGCCAGCAGTTTGGGTCTACGTTCTAACTATGGCTACACCTTC. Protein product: CASSLGLRSNYGYTF.

The CDR3 region has the DNA TGTGCCAGTAGAAGAACAGGGGATAGCTACGAGCAGTACGTC. Protein: CASRRTGDSYEQYV. The chain joins TRBV11-2 to TRBJ2-7; 7 bases agree with TRBD1. V lost 9 bases to trimming and J lost 3 bases; unmatched junction nucleotides: 11. CDR3 length: 14 residues. The germline V gene encodes CDR1 SGHAT and CDR2 FQNNGV.

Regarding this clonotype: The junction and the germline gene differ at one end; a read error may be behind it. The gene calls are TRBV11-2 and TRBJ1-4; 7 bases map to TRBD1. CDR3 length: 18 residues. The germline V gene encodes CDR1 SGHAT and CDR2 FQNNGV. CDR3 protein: CASNLSVRTGRTNEKLFF. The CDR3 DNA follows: TGTGCCAGCAACTTAAGCGTCCGGACAGGTCGGACTAATGAAAAACTGTTTTTT.

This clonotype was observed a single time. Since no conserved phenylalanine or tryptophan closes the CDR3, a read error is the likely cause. The CDR3 DNA is TGTGCCAGCAGTCCCTCCTCTACCCGAGGCAAAAACATTCAGTACCTC. Translation: CASSPSSTRGKNIQYL. The chain combines TRBV12-3 or TRBV12-4 with TRBJ2-4; the D is unclear. The length of the CDR3 is 16 residues. Trimming cost V 5 bases and J 3 bases, with 17 bases left between them.

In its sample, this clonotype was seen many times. CDR3 sequence: CASSATGSTGELFF. CDR3 bases: TGTGCCAGCAGTGCGACAGGGTCCACCGGGGAGCTGTTTTTT. The chain combines TRBV12-3 or TRBV12-4 with TRBJ2-2; 7 bases are shared with TRBD1. This CDR3 has 14 residues. Trimming cost V 5 bases and J 4 bases; bases outside gene matches: 4.

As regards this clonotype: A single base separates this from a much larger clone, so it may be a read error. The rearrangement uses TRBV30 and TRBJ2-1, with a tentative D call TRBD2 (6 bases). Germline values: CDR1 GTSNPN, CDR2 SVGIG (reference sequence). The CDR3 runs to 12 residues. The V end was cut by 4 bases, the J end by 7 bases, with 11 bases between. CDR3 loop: CAWTVRGNEQFF. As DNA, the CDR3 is TGTGCCTGGACTGTACGGGGGAATGAGCAGTTCTTC.

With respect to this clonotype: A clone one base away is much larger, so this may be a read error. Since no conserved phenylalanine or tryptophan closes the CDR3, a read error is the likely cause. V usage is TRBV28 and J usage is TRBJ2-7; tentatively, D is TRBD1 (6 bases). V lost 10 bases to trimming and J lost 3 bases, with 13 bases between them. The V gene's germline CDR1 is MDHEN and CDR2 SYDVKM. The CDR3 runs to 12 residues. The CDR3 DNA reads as TGTGCCACGCAGGGGCAACTCTACGAGCAGTACTTA. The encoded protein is CATQGQLYEQYL.

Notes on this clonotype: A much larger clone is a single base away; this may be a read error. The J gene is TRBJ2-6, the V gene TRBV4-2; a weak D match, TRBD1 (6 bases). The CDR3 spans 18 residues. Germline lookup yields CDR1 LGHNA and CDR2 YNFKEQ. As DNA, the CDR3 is TGTGTCAGCAGCCAAGAACCACAGGGTGATACTGGGGCCAACGTCCTGACTTTC. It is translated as CVSSQEPQGDTGANVLTF.

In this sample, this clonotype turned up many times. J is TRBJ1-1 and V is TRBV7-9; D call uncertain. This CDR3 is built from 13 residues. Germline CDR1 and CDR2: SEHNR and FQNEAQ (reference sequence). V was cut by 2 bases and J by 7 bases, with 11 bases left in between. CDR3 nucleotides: TGTGCCAGCAGCTTAATGGAAGTCGGTGAAGCTTTCTTT. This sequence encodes CASSLMEVGEAFF.

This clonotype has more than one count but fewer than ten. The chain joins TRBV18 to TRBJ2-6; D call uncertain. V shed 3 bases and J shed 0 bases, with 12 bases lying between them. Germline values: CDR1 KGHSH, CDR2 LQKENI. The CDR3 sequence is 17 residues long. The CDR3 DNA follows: TGTGCCAGCTCACCCCTTGTGAACCCCTCTGGGGCCAACGTCCTGACTTTC. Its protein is CASSPLVNPSGANVLTF.

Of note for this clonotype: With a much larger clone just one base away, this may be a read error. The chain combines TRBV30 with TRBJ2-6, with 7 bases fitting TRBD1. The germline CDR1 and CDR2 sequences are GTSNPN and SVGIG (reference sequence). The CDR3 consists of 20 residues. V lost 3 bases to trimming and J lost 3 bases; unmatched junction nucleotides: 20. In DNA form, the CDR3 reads TGTGCCTGGAGCGAGGGCTGGGGTAGGACAGGCCATCTTGGGGCCAACGTCCTGACTTTC. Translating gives CAWSEGWGRTGHLGANVLTF.

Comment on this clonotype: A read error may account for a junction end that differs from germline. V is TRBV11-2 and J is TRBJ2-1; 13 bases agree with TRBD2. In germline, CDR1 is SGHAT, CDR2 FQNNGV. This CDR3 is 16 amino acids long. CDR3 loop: CASSAGLAGVKYEQIF. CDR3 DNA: TGTGCTAGCAGCGCCGGACTAGCGGGGGTCAAGTATGAGCAGATCTTC.

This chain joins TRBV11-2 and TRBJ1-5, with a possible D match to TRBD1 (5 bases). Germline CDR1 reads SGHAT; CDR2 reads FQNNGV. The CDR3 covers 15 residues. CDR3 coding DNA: TGTGGCGGCAGCTTGACTAGGGGTGGAGGGCAACCCCAGCATTTT. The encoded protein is CGGSLTRGGGQPQHF.

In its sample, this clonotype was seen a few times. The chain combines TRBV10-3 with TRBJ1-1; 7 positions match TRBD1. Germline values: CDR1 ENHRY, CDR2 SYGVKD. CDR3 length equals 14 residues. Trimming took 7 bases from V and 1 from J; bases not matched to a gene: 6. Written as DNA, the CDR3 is TGTGCCATCACGCCCGGGACAGAGAACACTGAAGCTTTCTTT. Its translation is CAITPGTENTEAFF.

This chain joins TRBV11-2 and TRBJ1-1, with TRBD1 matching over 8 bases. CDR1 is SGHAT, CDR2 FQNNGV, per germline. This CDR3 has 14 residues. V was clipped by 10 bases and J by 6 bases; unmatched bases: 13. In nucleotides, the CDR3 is TGTGCCAATAGTTTAACCAGGGGGCGAGCTGAAGCTTTCTTT. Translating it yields CANSLTRGRAEAFF.

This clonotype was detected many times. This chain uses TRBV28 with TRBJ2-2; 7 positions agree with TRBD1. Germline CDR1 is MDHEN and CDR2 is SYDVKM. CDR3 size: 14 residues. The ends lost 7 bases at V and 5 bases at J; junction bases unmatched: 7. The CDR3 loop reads CASNPGTETGELFF. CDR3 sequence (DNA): TGTGCCAGCAACCCGGGGACAGAAACCGGGGAGCTGTTTTTT.

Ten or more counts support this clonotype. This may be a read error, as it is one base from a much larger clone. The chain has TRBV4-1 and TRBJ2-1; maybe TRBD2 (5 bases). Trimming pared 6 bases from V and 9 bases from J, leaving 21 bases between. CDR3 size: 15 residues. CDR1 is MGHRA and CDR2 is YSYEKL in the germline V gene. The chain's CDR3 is CASSPADSRSVEQFF. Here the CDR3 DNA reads TGCGCCAGCAGTCCCGCGGACTCGAGAAGCGTTGAGCAGTTCTTC.

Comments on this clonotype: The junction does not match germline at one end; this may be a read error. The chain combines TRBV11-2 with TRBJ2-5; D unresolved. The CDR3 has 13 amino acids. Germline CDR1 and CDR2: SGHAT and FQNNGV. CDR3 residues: CASSPPGVKTQYF. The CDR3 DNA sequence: TGTGCCAGCAGCCCTCCAGGTGTAAAGACTCAGTACTTC.

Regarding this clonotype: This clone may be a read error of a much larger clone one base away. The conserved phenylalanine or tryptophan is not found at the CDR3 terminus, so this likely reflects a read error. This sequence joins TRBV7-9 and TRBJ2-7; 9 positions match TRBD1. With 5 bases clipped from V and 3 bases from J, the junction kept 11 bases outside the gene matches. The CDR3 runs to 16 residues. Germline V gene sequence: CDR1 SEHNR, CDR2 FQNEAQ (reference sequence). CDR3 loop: CASSRGPGQGNYEQYL. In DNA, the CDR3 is TGTGCCAGCAGCCGGGGCCCGGGACAGGGCAACTACGAGCAGTACCTC.

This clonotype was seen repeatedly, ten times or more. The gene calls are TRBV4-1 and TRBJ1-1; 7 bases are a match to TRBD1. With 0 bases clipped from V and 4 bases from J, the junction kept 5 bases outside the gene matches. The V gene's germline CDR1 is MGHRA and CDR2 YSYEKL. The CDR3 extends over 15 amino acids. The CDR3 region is CASSQDRQGGTEAFF. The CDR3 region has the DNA TGCGCCAGCAGCCAAGATCGACAGGGTGGCACTGAAGCTTTCTTT.